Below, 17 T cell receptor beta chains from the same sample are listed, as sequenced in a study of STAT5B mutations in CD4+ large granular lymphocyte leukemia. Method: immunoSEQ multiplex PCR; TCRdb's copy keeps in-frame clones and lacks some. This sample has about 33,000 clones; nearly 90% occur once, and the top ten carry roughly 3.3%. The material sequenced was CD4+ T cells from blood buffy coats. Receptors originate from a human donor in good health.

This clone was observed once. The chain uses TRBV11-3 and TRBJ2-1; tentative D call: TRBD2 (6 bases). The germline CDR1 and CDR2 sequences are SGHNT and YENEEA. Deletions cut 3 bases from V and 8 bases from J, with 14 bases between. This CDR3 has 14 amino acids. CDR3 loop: CASSFEGGRDEQFF. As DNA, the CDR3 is TGTGCCAGCAGCTTCGAGGGAGGCAGGGATGAGCAGTTCTTC.

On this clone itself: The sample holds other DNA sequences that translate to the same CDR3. This CDR3 reads CASSILTGGTEAFF. The CDR3 DNA reads TGTGCCAGTAGTATACTTACGGGGGGGACTGAAGCTTTCTTT. The chain links TRBV19 to TRBJ1-1, with D possibly matching TRBD1 (5 bases). The V gene's germline CDR1 is LNHDA and CDR2 SQIVND (reference sequence). Trimming shortened V by 2 bases and J by 5 bases, and 12 bases separated the two germline ends. This CDR3 comprises 14 residues.

The CDR3 sequence is CASSESLTDTQYF. CDR3 DNA sequence: TGCGCCAGCAGTGAGTCACTGACAGATACGCAGTATTTT. This chain uses TRBV10-1 with TRBJ2-3; no clear D gene. The CDR3 spans 13 residues. CDR1 is WNHNN and CDR2 is SYGVQD in the germline V gene (reference sequence). With 0 bases removed from V and 3 bases from J, the gap between germline ends came to 4 bases.

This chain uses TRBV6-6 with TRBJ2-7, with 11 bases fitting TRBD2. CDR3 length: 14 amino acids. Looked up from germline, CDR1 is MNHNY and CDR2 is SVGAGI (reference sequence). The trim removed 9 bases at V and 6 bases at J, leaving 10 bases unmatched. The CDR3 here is CASSKGLAVTEQYF. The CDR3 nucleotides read TGTGCCAGTAGTAAGGGACTAGCGGTTACCGAGCAGTACTTC.

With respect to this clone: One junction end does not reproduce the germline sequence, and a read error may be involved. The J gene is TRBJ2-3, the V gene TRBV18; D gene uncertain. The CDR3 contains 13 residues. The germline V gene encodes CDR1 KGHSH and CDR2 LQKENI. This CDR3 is CASSPEDLPPGFF. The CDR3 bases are TGTGCCAGCTCACCCGAGGATCTTCCTCCTGGATTTTTT.

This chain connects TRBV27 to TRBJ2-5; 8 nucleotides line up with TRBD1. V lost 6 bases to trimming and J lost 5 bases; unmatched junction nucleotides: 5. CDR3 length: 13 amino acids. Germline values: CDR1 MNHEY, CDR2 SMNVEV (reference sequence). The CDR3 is CASRRTGYETQYF. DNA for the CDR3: TGTGCCAGCAGACGGACAGGGTACGAGACCCAGTACTTC.

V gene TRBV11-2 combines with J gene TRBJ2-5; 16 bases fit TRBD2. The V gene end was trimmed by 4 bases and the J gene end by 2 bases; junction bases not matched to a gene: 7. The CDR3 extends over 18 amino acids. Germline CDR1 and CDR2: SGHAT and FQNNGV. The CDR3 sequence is CASSWGLAGGPIQETQYF. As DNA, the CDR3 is TGTGCCAGCAGCTGGGGACTAGCGGGAGGGCCGATTCAAGAGACCCAGTACTTC.

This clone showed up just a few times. CDR3 bases: TGTGCCAGCATGGCCTTAGAGCAGCCCCAGCATTTT. Its protein is CASMALEQPQHF. The chain recombines TRBV28 with TRBJ1-5; D remains unclear. Trimming removed 7 bases from V and 7 bases from J, with 11 bases in between. The length of the CDR3 is 12 residues. CDR1 and CDR2 from the germline V gene are MDHEN and SYDVKM.

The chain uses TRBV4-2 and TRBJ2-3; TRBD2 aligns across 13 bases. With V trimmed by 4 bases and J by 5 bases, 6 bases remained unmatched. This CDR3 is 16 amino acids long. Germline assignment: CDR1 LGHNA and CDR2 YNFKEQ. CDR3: CASSLGLAGEVDTQYF. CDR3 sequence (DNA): TGTGCCAGCAGCCTTGGACTAGCGGGAGAGGTAGATACGCAGTATTTT.

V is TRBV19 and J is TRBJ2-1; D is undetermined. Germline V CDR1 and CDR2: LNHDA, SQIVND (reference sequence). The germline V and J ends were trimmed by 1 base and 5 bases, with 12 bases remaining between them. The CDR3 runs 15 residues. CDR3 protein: CASSIGRTKNNEQFF. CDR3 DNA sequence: TGTGCCAGTAGTATAGGGAGAACTAAAAACAATGAGCAGTTCTTC.

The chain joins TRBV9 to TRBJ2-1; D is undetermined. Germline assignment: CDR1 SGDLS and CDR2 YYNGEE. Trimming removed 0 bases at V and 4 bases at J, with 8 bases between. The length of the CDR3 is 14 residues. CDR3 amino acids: CASSVALLYNEQFF. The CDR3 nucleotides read TGTGCCAGCAGCGTAGCTTTACTATACAATGAGCAGTTCTTC.

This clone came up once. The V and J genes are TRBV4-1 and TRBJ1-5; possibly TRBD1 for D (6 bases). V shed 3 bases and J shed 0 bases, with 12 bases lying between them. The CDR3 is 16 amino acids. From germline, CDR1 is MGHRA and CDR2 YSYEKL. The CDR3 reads CASSHEQGDSNQPQHF. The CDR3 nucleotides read TGCGCCAGCAGCCATGAACAGGGCGATAGCAATCAGCCCCAGCATTTT.

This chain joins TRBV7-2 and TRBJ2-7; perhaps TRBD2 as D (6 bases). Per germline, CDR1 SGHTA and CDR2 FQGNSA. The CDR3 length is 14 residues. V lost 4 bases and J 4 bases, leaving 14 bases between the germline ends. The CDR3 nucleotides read TGTGCCAGCAGCTCCCAGGGACTCCAGTACGAGCAGTACTTC. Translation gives CASSSQGLQYEQYF.

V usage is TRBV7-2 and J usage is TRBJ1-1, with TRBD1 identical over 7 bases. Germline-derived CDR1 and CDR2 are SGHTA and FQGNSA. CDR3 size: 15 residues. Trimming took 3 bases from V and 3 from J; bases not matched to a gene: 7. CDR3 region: CASSFKGASDTEAFF. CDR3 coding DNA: TGTGCCAGCAGCTTTAAGGGGGCCTCTGACACTGAAGCTTTCTTT.

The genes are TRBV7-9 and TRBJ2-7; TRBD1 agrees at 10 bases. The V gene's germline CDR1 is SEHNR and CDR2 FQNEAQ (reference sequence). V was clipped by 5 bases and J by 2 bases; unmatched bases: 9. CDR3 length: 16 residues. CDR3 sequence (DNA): TGTGCCAGCAGCCCAGACCCGGGACAGGGGACCTACGAGCAGTACTTC. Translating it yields CASSPDPGQGTYEQYF. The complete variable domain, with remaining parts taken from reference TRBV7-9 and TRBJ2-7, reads DTGVSQNPRHKITKRGQNVTFRCDPISEHNRLYWYRQTLGQGPEFLTYFQNEAQLEKSRLLSDRFSAERPKGSFSTLEIQRTEQGDSAMYLCASSPDPGQGTYEQYFGPGTRLTVT.

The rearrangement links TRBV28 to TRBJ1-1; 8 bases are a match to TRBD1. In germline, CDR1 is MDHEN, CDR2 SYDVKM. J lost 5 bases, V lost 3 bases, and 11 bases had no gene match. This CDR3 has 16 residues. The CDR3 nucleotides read TGTGCCAGCAGTTTCCTTCCTGGACAGGGAAGGACTGAAGCTTTCTTT. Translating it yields CASSFLPGQGRTEAFF.

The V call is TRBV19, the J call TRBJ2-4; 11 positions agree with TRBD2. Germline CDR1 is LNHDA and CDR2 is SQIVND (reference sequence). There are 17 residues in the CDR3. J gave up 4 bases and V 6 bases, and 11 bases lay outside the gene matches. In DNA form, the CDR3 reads TGTGCCAGTAGGGGGGGCCTACTAGCGGGAGAAAAAAACATTCAGTACTTC. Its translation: CASRGGLLAGEKNIQYF.